The 29 T cell receptor beta chains reported below all come from one sample, sequenced in a study of blood T cell dynamics during melanoma immunotherapy. The time point is: week 3, after first cycle of checkpoint inhibitor. Repertoires were generated with immunoSEQ multiplex PCR, while TCRdb's copy carries only in-frame clones and drops some. The sample has about 19,000 clones, around nine tenths seen once; the top ten hold roughly 7.2%. The source was blood, collected from a patient treated with checkpoint blockade. Every receptor here comes from a human donor with melanoma.

As DNA, the CDR3 is TGTGCCAGCAGAAGGCGAGTTGACTCCTACGAGCAGTACTTC. This sequence encodes CASRRRVDSYEQYF. The V call is TRBV4-2, the J call TRBJ2-7; unclear D gene. CDR1 and CDR2 (germline): LGHNA, YNFKEQ. CDR3 length equals 14 residues. Trimming took off 6 bases at V and 0 bases at J, with 12 bases between the two ends.

The chain uses TRBV5-1 and TRBJ1-2, with D perhaps TRBD1 (6 bases). This CDR3 comprises 14 residues. Germline-derived CDR1 and CDR2 are SGHRS and YFSETQ. Between the trimmed V and J ends, which lost 0 bases and 2 bases, there was a span of 8 bases. In nucleotides, the CDR3 is TGCGCCAGCAGCTTGGAACAGGGCAACTATGGCTACACCTTC. It translates to CASSLEQGNYGYTF.

The chain couples TRBV19 to TRBJ2-6; TRBD2 matches 7 bases. The trim removed 0 bases at V and 4 bases at J, leaving 6 bases unmatched. This CDR3 has 17 residues. The germline V gene has CDR1 LNHDA and CDR2 SQIVND (reference sequence). CDR3 DNA: TGTGCCAGTAGTATAGATCGGGGAGGGTCCGGGGCCAACGTCCTGACTTTC. Translation gives CASSIDRGGSGANVLTF. Variable domain in full (rest from reference TRBV19 and TRBJ2-6): DGGITQSPKYLFRKEGQNVTLSCEQNLNHDAMYWYRQDPGQGLRLIYYSQIVNDFQKGDIAEGYSVSREKKESFPLTVTSAQKNPTAFYLCASSIDRGGSGANVLTFGAGSRLTVL.

The chain recombines TRBV28 with TRBJ2-5; tentatively, D is TRBD1 (6 bases). V was shortened by 2 bases and J by 2 bases, with 9 bases between the two germline ends. The CDR3 is made up of 14 amino acids. Germline-derived CDR1 and CDR2 are MDHEN and SYDVKM. The CDR3 loop is CASSLGTSQETQYF. The CDR3 DNA reads TGTGCCAGCAGTTTAGGGACATCACAAGAGACCCAGTACTTC. Using reference TRBV28 and TRBJ2-5 for the parts outside the CDR3, the full variable domain is DVKVTQSSRYLVKRTGEKVFLECVQDMDHENMFWYRQDPGLGLRLIYFSYDVKMKEKGDIPEGYSVSREKKERFSLILESASTNQTSMYLCASSLGTSQETQYFGPGTRLLVL.

This clone occurred once. This chain links TRBV19 with TRBJ2-7, with 11 bases identical to TRBD1. V lost 5 bases, J lost 3 bases, and 9 bases stayed unmatched. The CDR3 covers 16 residues. Germline V gives CDR1 LNHDA, CDR2 SQIVND (reference sequence). CDR3 residues: CASSARSGQGGYEQYF. The CDR3 DNA is TGTGCCAGTAGTGCCCGATCGGGACAGGGGGGCTACGAGCAGTACTTC.

The rearrangement joins TRBV7-2 to TRBJ2-3; possible D gene TRBD2, 6 bases. Trimming stripped 5 bases from V and 6 bases from J, with 18 bases between. Germline CDR1 SGHTA, CDR2 FQGNSA. This CDR3 spans 15 amino acids. In nucleotides, the CDR3 is TGTGCCAGCAGCCCAACACTAGCATCGTACGATACGCAGTATTTT. Translation: CASSPTLASYDTQYF.

The CDR3 bases are TGTGCCAGCTCACCAGAGGGACATCAAGCTTTCTTT. It specifies CASSPEGHQAFF. The chain combines TRBV18 with TRBJ1-1; D may be TRBD1 (6 bases). V was trimmed by 2 bases and J by 9 bases, leaving 10 bases between them. The CDR3 covers 12 residues. Germline CDR1 reads KGHSH; CDR2 reads LQKENI.

V and J are TRBV6-6 and TRBJ1-1; the D is unclear. The CDR3 has 13 residues. CDR1 is MNHNY and CDR2 is SVGAGI in the germline V gene (reference sequence). Trimming removed 0 bases at V and 8 bases at J, with 10 bases between. The CDR3 spells CASSYSTSEEAFF. The CDR3 DNA sequence: TGTGCCAGCAGTTACTCCACATCGGAAGAAGCTTTCTTT.

V usage is TRBV28 and J usage is TRBJ2-1; D tentatively fits TRBD1 or TRBD2 (5 bases each). Trimming shortened V by 5 bases and J by 10 bases, and 18 bases separated the two germline ends. The CDR3 spans 14 residues. Germline CDR1 and CDR2: MDHEN and SYDVKM. In DNA, the CDR3 is TGTGCCAGCAGTCCCGGGGCTGCTGCGGAGGAGCAGTTCTTC. Residues: CASSPGAAAEEQFF. Complete variable domain (other parts from reference TRBV28 and TRBJ2-1): DVKVTQSSRYLVKRTGEKVFLECVQDMDHENMFWYRQDPGLGLRLIYFSYDVKMKEKGDIPEGYSVSREKKERFSLILESASTNQTSMYLCASSPGAAAEEQFFGPGTRLTVL.

The chain is built from TRBV5-4 and TRBJ2-1; the match to TRBD2 covers 15 bases. This CDR3 is 16 amino acids long. The junction had 9 bases not matched to a gene; V was cut back by 7 bases and J by 7 bases. Germline values: CDR1 SGHNT, CDR2 YYREEE (reference sequence). The CDR3: CASLRTSGRAGNEQFF. CDR3 bases: TGTGCCAGCCTTCGGACTAGCGGGAGGGCGGGGAATGAGCAGTTCTTC.

This chain joins TRBV7-6 and TRBJ1-1; the D gene is possibly TRBD1 (6 bases). Trimming shortened V by 5 bases and J by 1 base, and 8 bases separated the two germline ends. The germline V gene has CDR1 SGHVS and CDR2 FNYEAQ. The CDR3 runs 13 residues. CDR3 protein: CASSKGQNTEAFF. For the CDR3, the DNA is TGTGCCAGCAGCAAGGGACAGAACACTGAAGCTTTCTTT.

The chain joins TRBV4-3 to TRBJ2-1; 11 bases match TRBD2. The CDR3 runs 15 residues. With V trimmed by 3 bases and J by 7 bases, 5 bases remained unmatched. The germline V gene encodes CDR1 LGHNA and CDR2 YSLEER. The CDR3 loop is CASSHTSGSINEQFF. Written as DNA, the CDR3 is TGCGCCAGCAGCCACACTAGCGGGAGTATAAATGAGCAGTTCTTC.

The genes are TRBV9 and TRBJ2-5; tentative D call: TRBD1 (5 bases). V dropped 0 bases and J dropped 4 bases, with 16 bases sitting between them. Germline V lookup: CDR1 SGDLS, CDR2 YYNGEE. The CDR3 has 16 residues. The CDR3 DNA reads as TGTGCCAGCAGCGTAGGGGCCCAGGGTAGGGGAGAGACCCAGTACTTC. Its protein is CASSVGAQGRGETQYF.

The rearrangement links TRBV2 to TRBJ2-3, with 8 bases fitting TRBD2. The V and J ends lost 1 base and 5 bases, in that order; junction bases with no gene match: 8. CDR1 is SNHLY, CDR2 FYNNEI, per germline. CDR3 length equals 16 residues. This CDR3 reads CASSEEWREARDTQYF. CDR3 nucleotide sequence: TGTGCCAGCAGTGAAGAGTGGCGGGAGGCCAGAGATACGCAGTATTTT.

This clone appeared once. This chain connects TRBV19 to TRBJ2-3; D is tentatively TRBD1 or TRBD2 (5 bases each). Trimming left V 5 bases short and J 4 bases short, with 16 bases between. The germline V gene has CDR1 LNHDA and CDR2 SQIVND (reference sequence). CDR3 size: 15 residues. In nucleotides, the CDR3 is TGTGCCAGTAGTCCCAACCGGGACGGGCCAGATACGCAGTATTTT. It yields the protein CASSPNRDGPDTQYF.

J is TRBJ1-3 and V is TRBV7-2; D is unresolved. This CDR3 is 16 amino acids long. CDR1 SGHTA and CDR2 FQGNSA come from the germline V gene. V dropped 1 base and J dropped 0 bases, with 10 bases sitting between them. CDR3 region: CASSLGSGSSGNTIYF. CDR3 in DNA: TGTGCCAGCAGCTTAGGAAGCGGATCCTCTGGAAACACCATATATTTT.

The sample holds one count of this clone. J is TRBJ2-5 and V is TRBV10-3; D is uncertain. Near its end, the DNA agrees better with TRBJ2-7, so the J call may be wrong. Germline V gene sequence: CDR1 ENHRY, CDR2 SYGVKD. This CDR3 is 12 amino acids long. The CDR3 nucleotides read TGTGCCATCCCTGAACGGTGGGTCGAGCAGTACTTC. This sequence encodes CAIPERWVEQYF.

The rearrangement joins TRBV5-1 to TRBJ2-6; D is perhaps TRBD2 (6 bases). Germline CDR1 and CDR2: SGHRS and YFSETQ. The ends were cut back, 0 bases at V and 2 bases at J, with 12 bases in the middle. The CDR3 has 17 amino acids. The CDR3, as DNA: TGCGCCAGCAGCTTGGTAGGGAGGCCAACTGGGGCCAACGTCCTGACTTTC. Its protein product is CASSLVGRPTGANVLTF.

This sequence joins TRBV19 and TRBJ1-1; TRBD1 might be the D (6 bases). The CDR3 is 13 amino acids. The germline gives CDR1 LNHDA, CDR2 SQIVND (reference sequence). Trimming pared 6 bases from V and 5 bases from J, leaving 13 bases between. The CDR3 reads CASRPGEVTEAFF. CDR3 nucleotide sequence: TGTGCCAGTAGGCCAGGGGAGGTAACTGAAGCTTTCTTT.

This clone showed up just once. The rearrangement links TRBV5-1 to TRBJ2-3, with a possible D match to TRBD1 (6 bases). This CDR3 spans 15 amino acids. CDR1 is SGHRS, CDR2 YFSETQ, per germline. Trimming left V 3 bases short and J 5 bases short, with 16 bases between. Here the CDR3 DNA reads TGCGCCAGCAGCTCCCTACAGGGTATGGGAGATACGCAGTATTTT. It codes for CASSSLQGMGDTQYF.

The chain is built from TRBV2 and TRBJ1-4, with 9 bases fitting TRBD1. CDR1 and CDR2 from the germline V gene are SNHLY and FYNNEI. V gave up 4 bases and J gave up 8 bases; unmatched junction bases: 5. This CDR3 contains 14 residues. In DNA form, the CDR3 reads TGTGCCAGCAGTGGGACAGGGGCCGTCGAAAAACTGTTTTTT. Its protein is CASSGTGAVEKLFF.

V gene TRBV7-2 combines with J gene TRBJ2-1; the match to TRBD1 covers 9 bases. Germline assignment: CDR1 SGHTA and CDR2 FQGNSA. J was trimmed by 6 bases and V by 5 bases; bases with no gene match: 5. The CDR3 extends over 14 amino acids. The CDR3 is CASSGQGIGNEQFF. In nucleotides, the CDR3 is TGTGCCAGCAGCGGACAGGGGATTGGCAATGAGCAGTTCTTC.

This clone was seen once. The chain uses TRBV5-1 and TRBJ2-7, with 9 bases matching TRBD1. Germline CDR1 is SGHRS and CDR2 is YFSETQ. With 4 bases clipped from V and 6 bases from J, the junction kept 8 bases outside the gene matches. The CDR3 length is 14 residues. The CDR3 DNA follows: TGCGCCAGCAGCCCCACCGGGACAGGGATCGAGCAGTACTTC. It specifies CASSPTGTGIEQYF.

This chain links TRBV5-6 with TRBJ2-1, with D possibly TRBD1 on 5 matching bases. CDR1 is SGHDT and CDR2 is YYEEEE in the germline V gene. The V end was cut by 4 bases, the J end by 0 bases, with 8 bases between. The CDR3 is 14 amino acids. The CDR3 protein is CASSGDSSYNEQFF. The DNA of the CDR3 is TGTGCCAGCAGCGGTGACAGCTCCTACAATGAGCAGTTCTTC.

The J gene is TRBJ2-1, the V gene TRBV5-1; 12 nucleotides align to TRBD2. CDR3 length: 16 residues. Germline V CDR1 and CDR2: SGHRS, YFSETQ. V lost 1 base, J lost 7 bases, and 6 bases stayed unmatched. In nucleotides, the CDR3 is TGCGCCAGCAGCTTGTTGACTAGCGGGAGTAGTAATGAGCAGTTCTTC. Translating gives CASSLLTSGSSNEQFF.

By share, this clone counts as large (0.1 to 1%). The rearrangement uses TRBV2 and TRBJ2-7, with D tentatively TRBD2 (6 bases). Germline loops: CDR1 SNHLY, CDR2 FYNNEI. The CDR3 totals 13 residues. V was pared by 3 bases and J by 5 bases, with 11 bases between. The CDR3 bases are TGTGCCAGCAGTGATGGAGGGATCGACGAGCAGTACTTC. Amino acid sequence: CASSDGGIDEQYF.

This clone was seen more than once but under ten times. The chain employs TRBV28 and TRBJ2-7; 7 nucleotides match TRBD1. The V and J ends lost 4 bases and 1 base, in that order; junction bases with no gene match: 16. This CDR3 region has 18 residues. Germline-derived CDR1 and CDR2 are MDHEN and SYDVKM. As DNA, the CDR3 is TGTGCCAGCAGTTACTCGGATAACAGGGGCTTAAAGTCCTACGAGCAGTACTTC. Translated, it gives CASSYSDNRGLKSYEQYF.

The CDR3 DNA sequence: TGCGCCAGCAGCTCGAACCTAGCGGGAGGGCCGTATACGCAGTATTTT. It translates to CASSSNLAGGPYTQYF. The J gene is TRBJ2-3, the V gene TRBV4-1; TRBD2 aligns across 12 bases. With 5 bases clipped from V and 7 bases from J, the junction kept 10 bases outside the gene matches. Germline assignment: CDR1 MGHRA and CDR2 YSYEKL. The CDR3 sequence is 16 residues long.

A single count supports this clone. The genes are TRBV7-2 and TRBJ1-1; D is unclear. V lost 1 base, J lost 1 base, and 7 bases lay in between. The CDR3 runs to 14 residues. Germline CDR1 reads SGHTA; CDR2 reads FQGNSA. Here the CDR3 DNA reads TGTGCCAGCAGCTTAGACAGATCGAACACTGAAGCTTTCTTT. Translating it yields CASSLDRSNTEAFF.